The clone carrying this T cell receptor (beta chain) showed up just once. This record belongs to a study of blood T cell repertoires in COVID-19. Study-wide background: COVID-19 samples collected from the United States, Italy and Spain covered acute and convalescent phases. Sources were T cells, B-cell-depleted T cells, or PBMCs; the material itself was cDNA or gDNA.

The CDR3 has 15 residues. The V segment lost 7 bases and the J segment 1 base; nucleotides outside the gene matches: 7. CDR1 is MNHEY, CDR2 SVGAGI, per germline. As processed by the authors: Reference gene primer amplification gave estimated nucleated cell counts. Sequenced by immunoSEQ multiplex PCR; TCRdb stores in-frame clones only, minus some. V, J and clone size were drawn from that table, and D and trimming were deduced from the DNA. The data show fewer than 200,000 clones, about 85% seen once. What was sequenced was peripheral blood. The genes are TRBV6-5 and TRBJ1-1; 9 nucleotides align to TRBD1. The TCR was taken from a man aged 60-69 years who had recovered from COVID-19. This chain's CDR3 is CASIDTGGRNTEAFF. CDR3 DNA: TGTGCCAGCATAGACACAGGGGGCCGGAACACTGAAGCTTTCTTT.